These 3 T cell receptor beta chains share one sample of origin, sequenced in a study of T cell responses to AZD1222 COVID-19 vaccine. Here immunoSEQ multiplex PCR was the method, and the copy in TCRdb shows in-frame clones only, minus some. The profile covers about 140,000 clones, with 70% to 90% appearing a single time and approximately 3.7% taken by the ten largest. This material consisted of peripheral blood, taken on day 0 of AZD1222 vaccination. These receptors came from an adult in good health.

This clone was observed a few times. The conserved final phenylalanine or tryptophan is absent from the CDR3, which likely points to a read error. The limits of the CDR3 on the DNA are not certain, so only TCRdb's listed CDR3 is given. The CDR3 spells CASSEGGEVGRGDWSL. The chain couples TRBV6-1 to TRBJ1-1. The CDR3 totals 16 residues, both ends included. Germline CDR1 and CDR2: MNHNS and SASEGT.

V gene TRBV24-1 combines with J gene TRBJ1-5; D gene uncertain. The CDR3 covers 12 residues. Germline CDR1 and CDR2: KGHDR and SFDVKD. With 4 bases removed from V and 6 bases from J, the gap between germline ends came to 6 bases. The CDR3 sequence is CATSDAGQPQHF. The DNA of the CDR3 is TGTGCCACCAGTGACGCCGGTCAGCCCCAGCATTTT.

The chain carries TRBV19 and TRBJ1-5; TRBD1 agrees at 7 bases. The length of the CDR3 is 16 residues. Trimming at V came to 6 bases and at J to 2 bases, leaving 10 bases not matched to a gene. CDR1 is LNHDA, CDR2 SQIVND, per germline (reference sequence). The CDR3 sequence is CASSFDRASRNQPQHF. Here the CDR3 DNA reads TGTGCCAGTAGCTTCGACAGGGCGTCTCGCAATCAGCCCCAGCATTTT.